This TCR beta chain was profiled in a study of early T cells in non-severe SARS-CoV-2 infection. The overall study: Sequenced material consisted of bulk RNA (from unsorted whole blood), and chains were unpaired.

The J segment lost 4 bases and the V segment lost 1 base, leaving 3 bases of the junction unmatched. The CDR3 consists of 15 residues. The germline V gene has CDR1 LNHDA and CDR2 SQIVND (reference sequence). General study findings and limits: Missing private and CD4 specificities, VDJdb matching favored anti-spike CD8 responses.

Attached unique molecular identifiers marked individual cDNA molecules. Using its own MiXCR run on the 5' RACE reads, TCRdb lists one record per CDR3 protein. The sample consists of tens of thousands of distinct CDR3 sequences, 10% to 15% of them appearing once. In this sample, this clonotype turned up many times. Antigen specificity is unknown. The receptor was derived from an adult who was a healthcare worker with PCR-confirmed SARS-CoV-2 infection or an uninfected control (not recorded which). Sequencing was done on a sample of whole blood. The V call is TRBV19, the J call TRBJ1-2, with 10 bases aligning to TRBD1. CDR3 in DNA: TGTGCCAGTAGTATAGCGACAGGGGGCAGCTATGGCTACACCTTC. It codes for CASSIATGGSYGYTF.